One and the same sample provided the 27 T cell receptor beta chains below, sequenced in a study of T-cell memory formation after mild COVID-19 listed by TCRdb under 2021. The library was prepared using 5' RACE. The run used an Illumina NovaSeq 6000. In TCRdb, the public reads were trimmed at Q25 with fastp and aligned with MiXCR, with productive beta chains retained. Entries are consolidated by CDR3 protein sequence, retaining the most common genes and DNA. In this sample the table shows 450,000 to 650,000 distinct CDR3 sequences, roughly 18% of which occur a single time. The ten largest clones add up to more than 10% of the sample. Material: PBMCs or a T cell subset sorted from them (not recorded which). All receptors come from an adult woman who had mild COVID-19 (a few samples of this study predate the infection). The sample titles of this study are shuffled in the database, so cell type and time point are left out; the donor was told from shared clones.

This clonotype appeared a few times. V and J are TRBV7-9 and TRBJ1-2, with TRBD1 matching over 10 bases. CDR1 is SEHNR, CDR2 FQNEAQ, per germline (reference sequence). The CDR3 contains 14 residues. Trimming at V came to 5 bases and at J to 6 bases, leaving 6 bases not matched to a gene. The CDR3 coding sequence is TGTGCCAGCAGCCAACCCGGGACAGGGGATGGCTACACCTTC. It yields the protein CASSQPGTGDGYTF.

This chain links TRBV7-3 with TRBJ2-1, with 16 bases matching TRBD2. Germline trimming cut 5 bases from V and 9 bases from J; bases unmatched to any gene: 22. The CDR3 covers 21 residues. Per germline, CDR1 SGHTA and CDR2 FQGTGA. CDR3 in DNA: TGTGCCAGCAGCCGCGGAAACACCGGGACTAGCGGGGGGGCTGGTTTCGTTGAGCAGTTCTTC. It codes for CASSRGNTGTSGGAGFVEQFF.

This rearrangement joins TRBV7-2 to TRBJ2-3; 12 bases are a match to TRBD2. Germline V gene data show CDR1 as SGHTA and CDR2 as FQGNSA. With V trimmed by 5 bases and J by 6 bases, 6 bases remained unmatched. The CDR3 length is 15 residues. CDR3 nucleotide sequence: TGTGCCAGCAGCGCCGGGACTAGCGGGCTTGATACGCAGTATTTT. This codes for CASSAGTSGLDTQYF.

The CDR3 here is CASSLTVGELFF. For the CDR3, the DNA is TGTGCCAGCAGCTTAACGGTCGGGGAGCTGTTTTTT. This chain joins TRBV7-8 and TRBJ2-2; D remains unclear. Trimming cost V 2 bases and J 7 bases, with 5 bases left between them. The germline V gene has CDR1 SGHVS and CDR2 FQNEAQ. CDR3 length: 12 amino acids.

The V call is TRBV11-2, the J call TRBJ1-2, with TRBD1 as a possible D gene (5 bases). Trimming stripped 2 bases from V and 6 bases from J, with 10 bases between. The CDR3 has 13 amino acids. CDR1 and CDR2 (germline): SGHAT, FQNNGV. DNA for the CDR3: TGTGCCAGCAGCTTATACGGGGGGGATGGCTACACCTTC. Its translation is CASSLYGGDGYTF.

This clonotype showed up just a few times. The CDR3, as DNA: TGTGCCAGCGTGATTGGGTTCGGGAACACTGAAGCTTTCTTT. Translation gives CASVIGFGNTEAFF. The chain carries TRBV12-3 or TRBV12-4 and TRBJ1-1; D unresolved. The CDR3 consists of 14 residues. Trimming took off 8 bases at V and 1 base at J, with 14 bases between the two ends.

This clonotype was recorded only once. The rearrangement links TRBV6-2 or TRBV6-3 to TRBJ2-1; D possibly corresponds to TRBD2 (7 bases). The CDR3 has 15 residues. Germline CDR1 MNHEY, CDR2 SVGEGT. For the CDR3, the DNA is TGTGACACCTCGGAGGGAGGGGGTTCCTACAATGAGCAGTTCTTC. Residues: CDTSEGGGSYNEQFF.

This clonotype came up once. The CDR3 reads CASSSSPDQPQHF. CDR3 coding DNA: TGTGCCAGCAGCTCCTCACCCGATCAGCCCCAGCATTTT. The genes are TRBV7-3 and TRBJ1-5; D gene uncertain. Germline CDR1 SGHTA, CDR2 FQGTGA. This CDR3 is built from 13 residues. Trimming took 4 bases from V and 5 from J, leaving 9 bases between them.

The CDR3 bases are TGTGCCACCAGTGATTTTACTAGCGGGGTATATACGCAGTATTTT. Its protein is CATSDFTSGVYTQYF. The chain has TRBV24-1 and TRBJ2-3; 10 bases agree with TRBD2. CDR3 length: 15 amino acids. Trimming took 1 base from V and 7 from J; bases not matched to a gene: 4. Germline-derived CDR1 and CDR2 are KGHDR and SFDVKD.

This clonotype was seen many times. This chain uses TRBV15 with TRBJ2-7; 9 bases agree with TRBD1. CDR3 size: 16 residues. Trimming cost V 0 bases and J 5 bases; bases outside gene matches: 8. Germline V CDR1 and CDR2: LNHNV, YYDKDF (reference sequence). Here the CDR3 reads CATSRETGTGTNEQYF. In DNA form, the CDR3 reads TGTGCCACCAGCAGAGAAACCGGGACAGGGACAAACGAGCAGTACTTC.

This clonotype occurred a few times. The CDR3 sequence: CASSLNRVRWSVYGYTF. The CDR3, as DNA: TGTGCCAGCAGCTTAAACAGGGTGCGATGGTCCGTCTATGGCTACACCTTC. The chain combines TRBV7-9 with TRBJ1-2; TRBD1 might be the D (6 bases). This CDR3 is built from 17 residues. The germline V and J ends were trimmed by 2 bases and 4 bases, with 20 bases remaining between them. The germline V gene encodes CDR1 SEHNR and CDR2 FQNEAQ (reference sequence).

In this sample, this clonotype turned up a few times. The V call is TRBV20-1, the J call TRBJ2-1, with 9 bases fitting TRBD2. Germline values: CDR1 DFQATT, CDR2 SNEGSKA (reference sequence). V lost 5 bases and J lost 2; bases outside the gene matches: 4. CDR3 length: 14 residues. Here the CDR3 DNA reads TGCAGTGCTCATAGCGGGAGAGCCTACAATGAGCAGTTCTTC. This sequence encodes CSAHSGRAYNEQFF.

This clonotype was seen at least ten times. The chain combines TRBV6-5 with TRBJ2-1, with no clear D. This CDR3 is built from 15 residues. V lost 6 bases to trimming and J lost 3 bases, with 15 bases between them. Germline loops: CDR1 MNHEY, CDR2 SVGAGI. CDR3 DNA: TGTGCCAGCAGGAACGCGGACGGCTTCTACAATGAGCAGTTCTTC. Amino acid sequence: CASRNADGFYNEQFF.

V usage is TRBV5-5 and J usage is TRBJ2-7, with 9 bases aligning to TRBD1. The V gene's germline CDR1 is SGHKS and CDR2 YYEKEE (reference sequence). V lost 2 bases to trimming and J lost 5 bases; unmatched junction nucleotides: 8. The CDR3 sequence is 15 residues long. Written as DNA, the CDR3 is TGTGCCAGCAGCTTACCCAGGGACAGGGCCGACGAGCAGTACTTC. Protein product: CASSLPRDRADEQYF.

The chain recombines TRBV5-6 with TRBJ2-1; 9 bases map to TRBD1. Germline assignment: CDR1 SGHDT and CDR2 YYEEEE. The CDR3 contains 17 residues. Germline trimming cut 4 bases from V and 1 base from J; bases unmatched to any gene: 9. For the CDR3, the DNA is TGTGCCAGCAGCCTAGGGACAGGGCATTGGTCCTACAATGAGCAGTTCTTC. Translation gives CASSLGTGHWSYNEQFF.

This clonotype was observed a few times. This chain uses TRBV2 with TRBJ2-1, with D unclear. The germline V gene has CDR1 SNHLY and CDR2 FYNNEI. This CDR3 region has 13 residues. Trimming left V 2 bases short and J 10 bases short, with 12 bases between. The CDR3 nucleotides are TGTGCCAGCAGTGAATTCGATCGCGGAGAGCAGTTCTTC. Translation gives CASSEFDRGEQFF.

A few counts support this clonotype. The chain recombines TRBV6-1 with TRBJ1-1, with TRBD1 identical over 9 bases. The CDR3 loop spans 13 amino acids. The V and J ends lost 6 bases and 5 bases, in that order; junction bases with no gene match: 4. Germline V gene sequence: CDR1 MNHNS, CDR2 SASEGT. CDR3 sequence: CASRGQGKTEAFF. The CDR3 DNA reads TGTGCCAGCAGAGGACAGGGGAAGACTGAAGCTTTCTTT.

The gene calls are TRBV7-9 and TRBJ1-2; the D gene is possibly TRBD1 (6 bases). CDR1 and CDR2 from the germline V gene are SEHNR and FQNEAQ (reference sequence). Trimming pared 4 bases from V and 2 bases from J, leaving 11 bases between. The CDR3 has 14 amino acids. The CDR3 coding sequence is TGTGCCAGCAGCTATAGGGGGACGAACTATGGCTACACCTTC. This gives the protein CASSYRGTNYGYTF.

The chain uses TRBV20-1 and TRBJ2-1; D not certain. CDR3 length: 14 amino acids. Trimming stripped 6 bases from V and 1 base from J, with 13 bases between. Germline values: CDR1 DFQATT, CDR2 SNEGSKA (reference sequence). In nucleotides, the CDR3 is TGCAGTGCCCGAACCAGGTCTTCCTACAATGAGCAGTTCTTC. Translating gives CSARTRSSYNEQFF.

This clonotype was recorded many times. The chain uses TRBV5-1 and TRBJ2-1; tentatively, D is TRBD1 (5 bases). Germline V gives CDR1 SGHRS, CDR2 YFSETQ. Trimming took off 0 bases at V and 5 bases at J, with 6 bases between the two ends. The CDR3 totals 13 residues. CDR3 amino acids: CASSLEGNNEQFF. DNA of the CDR3: TGCGCCAGCAGCTTGGAGGGGAACAATGAGCAGTTCTTC.

This chain connects TRBV5-4 to TRBJ1-2, with no clear D. Germline V gives CDR1 SGHNT, CDR2 YYREEE (reference sequence). V was clipped by 0 bases and J by 3 bases, with 9 bases between them. CDR3 length: 14 residues. The CDR3, as DNA: TGTGCCAGCAGCTTGGACGGGGAGTACTATGGCTACACCTTC. Residues: CASSLDGEYYGYTF.

This clonotype was detected only a few times. The genes are TRBV18 and TRBJ2-3, with D unresolved. V lost 2 bases, J lost 1 base, and 7 bases lay in between. The germline gives CDR1 KGHSH, CDR2 LQKENI. This CDR3 is 14 amino acids long. The CDR3 DNA reads TGTGCCAGCTCACCAGGTCGGGGCACAGATACGCAGTATTTT. Amino acid sequence: CASSPGRGTDTQYF.

This chain joins TRBV20-1 and TRBJ1-1; possible D gene TRBD1, 6 bases. This CDR3 is built from 11 residues. V was shortened by 6 bases and J by 7 bases, with 12 bases between the two germline ends. Germline loops: CDR1 DFQATT, CDR2 SNEGSKA (reference sequence). The CDR3 DNA is TGCAGTGCCCAGGGGTTGGGTGAAGCTTTCTTT. It specifies CSAQGLGEAFF.

This sequence joins TRBV6-5 and TRBJ2-2; D ambiguous. Germline lookup yields CDR1 MNHEY and CDR2 SVGAGI. This CDR3 spans 17 amino acids. The ends were cut back, 5 bases at V and 3 bases at J, with 19 bases in the middle. The CDR3 DNA reads as TGTGCCAGCAGTCGTCAAGTGGGGTTTTCTTACACCGGGGAGCTGTTTTTT. It yields the protein CASSRQVGFSYTGELFF.

The chain uses TRBV14 and TRBJ1-1, with no clear D. Per the germline V gene, CDR1 is SGHDN and CDR2 is FVKESK. V lost 3 bases and J lost 10, with 15 bases in between. This CDR3 has 13 residues. The DNA of the CDR3 is TGTGCCAGCAGCCAGGGATACATGAGGCCAGCTTTCTTT. Translated, it gives CASSQGYMRPAFF.

This rearrangement joins TRBV6-2 or TRBV6-3 to TRBJ2-2, with 15 positions matching TRBD2. The CDR3 length is 21 residues. CDR1 MNHEY and CDR2 SVGEGT come from the germline V gene. V lost 5 bases, J lost 10 bases, and 23 bases stayed unmatched. The CDR3 here is CASSIGLAGGPVRPYVAELFF. The DNA of the CDR3 is TGTGCCAGCAGTATCGGACTAGCGGGAGGGCCCGTCCGTCCCTATGTAGCGGAGCTGTTTTTT.

CDR3 in DNA: TGTGCCAGCAGCCAAGCAGGGATGCCCTACGAGCAGTACTTC. Encoded protein: CASSQAGMPYEQYF. The chain links TRBV3-1 to TRBJ2-7, with D possibly being TRBD1 (5 bases). CDR3 length: 14 residues. Germline V gene lookup returns CDR1 LGHDT and CDR2 YNNKEL (reference sequence). V lost 1 base, J lost 2 bases, and 9 bases lay in between.